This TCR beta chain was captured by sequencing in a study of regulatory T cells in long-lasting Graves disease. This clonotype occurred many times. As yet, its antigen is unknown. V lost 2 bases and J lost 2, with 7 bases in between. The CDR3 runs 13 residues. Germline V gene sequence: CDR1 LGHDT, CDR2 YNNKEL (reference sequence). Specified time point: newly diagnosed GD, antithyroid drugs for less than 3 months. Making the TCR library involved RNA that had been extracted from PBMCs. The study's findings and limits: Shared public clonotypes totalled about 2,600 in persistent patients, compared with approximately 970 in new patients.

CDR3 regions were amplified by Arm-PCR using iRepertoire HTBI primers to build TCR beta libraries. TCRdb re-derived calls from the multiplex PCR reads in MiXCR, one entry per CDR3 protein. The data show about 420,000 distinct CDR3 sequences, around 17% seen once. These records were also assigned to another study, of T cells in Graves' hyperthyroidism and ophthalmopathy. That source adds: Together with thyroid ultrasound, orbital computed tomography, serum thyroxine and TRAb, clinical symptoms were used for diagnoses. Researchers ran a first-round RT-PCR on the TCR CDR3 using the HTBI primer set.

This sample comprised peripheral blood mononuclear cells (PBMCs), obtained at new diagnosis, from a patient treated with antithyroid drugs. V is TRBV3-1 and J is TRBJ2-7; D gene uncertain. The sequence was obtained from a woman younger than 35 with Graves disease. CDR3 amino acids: CASSQTETYEQYF. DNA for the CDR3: TGTGCCAGCAGCCAAACCGAAACCTACGAGCAGTACTTC.